The 11 T cell receptor beta chains presented below share a single source sample, sequenced in a study of blood T cell repertoires in COVID-19. TCRdb keeps only in-frame clones here, not all; method: immunoSEQ multiplex PCR. Among about 100,000 clones, around 90% were seen once, and the ten largest hold around 5.4%. The sequenced material came from peripheral blood. These receptors all stem from a man aged 65 to 85 with acute or convalescent COVID-19.

V and J are TRBV14 and TRBJ2-7, with D possibly being TRBD1 (6 bases). The CDR3 is 12 residues long. Looked up from germline, CDR1 is SGHDN and CDR2 is FVKESK. With 4 bases removed from V and 5 bases from J, the gap between germline ends came to 9 bases. CDR3 sequence: CASSPDRHEQYF. For the CDR3, the DNA is TGTGCCAGCAGCCCCGACAGGCACGAGCAGTACTTC. Using reference TRBV14 and TRBJ2-7 for the parts outside the CDR3, the full variable domain is EAGVTQFPSHSVIEKGQTVTLRCDPISGHDNLYWYRRVMGKEIKFLLHFVKESKQDESGMPNNRFLAERTGGTYSTLKVQPAELEDSGVYFCASSPDRHEQYFGPGTRLTVT.

The CDR3 loop reads CASSLQDSDTQYF. The CDR3 DNA follows: TGTGCCAGCAGCTTACAGGATTCAGATACGCAGTATTTT. This chain joins TRBV5-4 and TRBJ2-3; D might be TRBD1 (5 bases). V was clipped by 2 bases and J by 4 bases, with 8 bases between them. Germline V gene data show CDR1 as SGHNT and CDR2 as YYREEE (reference sequence). CDR3 size: 13 residues.

This chain uses TRBV5-1 with TRBJ2-3; 10 bases fit TRBD1. The CDR3 loop spans 15 amino acids. The V gene end was trimmed by 7 bases and the J gene end by 6 bases; junction bases not matched to a gene: 11. Germline-derived CDR1 and CDR2 are SGHRS and YFSETQ. Here the CDR3 DNA reads TGCGCCAGCTCGTATCAGACAGGGGGCTACGATACGCAGTATTTT. Translation: CASSYQTGGYDTQYF. Full variable domain (remainder filled in from reference TRBV5-1 and TRBJ2-3): KAGVTQTPRYLIKTRGQQVTLSCSPISGHRSVSWYQQTPGQGLQFLFEYFSETQRNKGNFPGRFSGRQFSNSRSEMNVSTLELGDSALYLCASSYQTGGYDTQYFGPGTRLTVL.

The rearrangement joins TRBV7-6 to TRBJ2-3, with TRBD2 as a possible D gene (6 bases). Germline CDR1 is SGHVS and CDR2 is FNYEAQ. The CDR3 sequence is 15 residues long. Trimming stripped 4 bases from V and 3 bases from J, with 14 bases between. The CDR3 DNA follows: TGTGCCAGCAGCTCCGCCGGGACTTTGACAGATACGCAGTATTTT. The encoded protein is CASSSAGTLTDTQYF.

The V call is TRBV5-1, the J call TRBJ1-2; TRBD1 agrees at 7 bases. V lost 3 bases, J lost 4 bases, and 6 bases stayed unmatched. The CDR3 covers 14 residues. Per the germline V gene, CDR1 is SGHRS and CDR2 is YFSETQ. CDR3 nucleotide sequence: TGCGCCAGCAGCTCAACAGGGGTGGGCTATGGCTACACCTTC. Translating it yields CASSSTGVGYGYTF.

This chain connects TRBV5-1 to TRBJ1-1; TRBD1 aligns across 9 bases. The germline CDR1 and CDR2 sequences are SGHRS and YFSETQ. This CDR3 is 14 amino acids long. The ends lost 7 bases at V and 3 bases at J; junction bases unmatched: 7. Written as DNA, the CDR3 is TGCGCCAGCGGTACAGGGGGCAGCTACACTGAAGCTTTCTTT. Protein: CASGTGGSYTEAFF.

Written as DNA, the CDR3 is TGTGCCAGCAGTCCCGGGTCGGGGGGCAAAAATTCACCCCTCCACTTT. Residues: CASSPGSGGKNSPLHF. The chain employs TRBV27 and TRBJ1-6, with D tentatively TRBD1 (6 bases). The V end lost 5 bases, the J end lost 7 bases, and 18 bases lay between the germline ends. This CDR3 is 16 amino acids long. The V gene's germline CDR1 is MNHEY and CDR2 SMNVEV (reference sequence).

This clone appeared a single time. The chain employs TRBV7-9 and TRBJ1-4; TRBD1 might be the D (6 bases). The V end was cut by 3 bases, the J end by 5 bases, with 10 bases between. The CDR3 consists of 14 residues. Germline lookup yields CDR1 SEHNR and CDR2 FQNEAQ (reference sequence). CDR3: CASSLNRANEKLFF. The CDR3 DNA reads as TGTGCCAGCAGCTTGAACAGGGCAAATGAAAAACTGTTTTTT. The entire variable domain, with the rest obtained from reference TRBV7-9 and TRBJ1-4, is as follows: DTGVSQNPRHKITKRGQNVTFRCDPISEHNRLYWYRQTLGQGPEFLTYFQNEAQLEKSRLLSDRFSAERPKGSFSTLEIQRTEQGDSAMYLCASSLNRANEKLFFGSGTQLSVL.

The chain employs TRBV7-9 and TRBJ1-5, with D hard to call. Trimming shortened V by 9 bases and J by 11 bases, and 5 bases separated the two germline ends. The CDR3 spans 8 residues. Germline assignment: CDR1 SEHNR and CDR2 FQNEAQ (reference sequence). The CDR3 region has the DNA TGTGCCAGGTTTACCCAGCATTTT. Translation gives CARFTQHF.

This clone was picked up one time. The chain is built from TRBV29-1 and TRBJ2-7; 8 bases align to TRBD1. This CDR3 has 14 residues. Germline V gene lookup returns CDR1 SQVTM and CDR2 ANQGSEA. The V gene end was trimmed by 6 bases and the J gene end by 3 bases; junction bases not matched to a gene: 10. CDR3 amino acids: CSVTRDRPLYEQYF. In DNA form, the CDR3 reads TGCAGCGTGACTCGGGACAGGCCTCTCTACGAGCAGTACTTC.

The chain combines TRBV6-5 with TRBJ1-3; 9 positions agree with TRBD1. The CDR3 totals 15 residues. Germline lookup yields CDR1 MNHEY and CDR2 SVGAGI. With V trimmed by 7 bases and J by 7 bases, 11 bases remained unmatched. This CDR3 is CASKIQGASWNTIYF. The CDR3 DNA sequence: TGTGCCAGCAAAATACAGGGGGCGAGTTGGAACACCATATATTTT.